A selection of T cell receptor beta chains follows, all from one sample in a study of blood T cells in healthy people across ages. In TCRdb, the 5' RACE reads were re-called with MiXCR into one record per CDR3 protein. The repertoire holds about 640,000 distinct CDR3 sequences, with 58% as singletons. The sequenced sample was blood. The origin of the receptors is a man in his 60s in good health. The CDR3 runs from the conserved cysteine through the conserved F or W. The D gene is left open where the match is weak. Only some rows state a clone size, as once, few, many or a class for expanded clones.

abundance,d_gene,len,v_gene,j_gene,CDR3nt,CDR3aa
.,TRBD1,15,TRBV4-3,TRBJ2-3,TGCGCCAGCAGCCTCAAATTTGGACAGGCAGATACGCAGTATTTT,CASSLKFGQADTQYF
.,.,16,TRBV11-3,TRBJ2-5,TGTGCCAGCAGCTCCGGCGCCCGGACACGACAAGAGACCCAGTACTTC,CASSSGARTRQETQYF
few,.,14,TRBV12-3/TRBV12-4,TRBJ2-5,TGTGCCAGCAGTTTCGGGGGACCTCGGGAGACCCAGTACTTC,CASSFGGPRETQYF
.,.,12,TRBV28,TRBJ2-5,TGTGCCAGCAGTTGGGCTCAGACGGCCCAGTACTTC,CASSWAQTAQYF
.,TRBD1,13,TRBV20-1,TRBJ1-1,TGCAGTGCAACTGGACAGGTGAACACTGAAGCTTTCTTT,CSATGQVNTEAFF
.,.,14,TRBV11-2,TRBJ1-1,TGTGCCAGCAGCCCGACGCTGATGAACACTGAAGCTTTCTTT,CASSPTLMNTEAFF
.,TRBD1,15,TRBV5-1,TRBJ2-1,TGCGCCAGCGGCACCGGACAGGCGTTGGACAAGGAGCAGTTCTTC,CASGTGQALDKEQFF
few,.,14,TRBV3-1,TRBJ1-1,TGTGCCAGCAGCCTCCTGGGGGACAACACTGAAGCTTTCTTT,CASSLLGDNTEAFF
few,TRBD1,15,TRBV5-1,TRBJ1-2,TGCGCCAGCAGCCCCCGGGACAGCGCTAACTATGGCTACACCTTC,CASSPRDSANYGYTF
few,TRBD1,17,TRBV6-6,TRBJ1-4,TGTGCCAGCAGTTATGGACAGGGGGCGGGAACTAATGAAAAACTGTTTTTT,CASSYGQGAGTNEKLFF
.,.,15,TRBV4-1,TRBJ1-2,TGCGCCAGCAGCCTAACCCCCGGGACGGCCTATGGCTACACCTTC,CASSLTPGTAYGYTF
few,TRBD2,14,TRBV10-3,TRBJ2-5,TGTGCCATCTCTGGCGGGGGACGGGAAGAGACCCAGTACTTC,CAISGGGREETQYF
.,.,12,TRBV27,TRBJ1-5,TGTGCCAGCACCTCGGGCAATCAGCCCCAGCATTTT,CASTSGNQPQHF
.,.,14,TRBV7-2,TRBJ2-3,TGTGCCAGCAGCCGCGGAGGGGAGGTGGATACGCAGTATTTT,CASSRGGEVDTQYF
.,.,15,TRBV4-2,TRBJ1-6,TGTGCCAGCAGCCTCAAGCAGGAATCAGATTCACCCCTCCACTTT,CASSLKQESDSPLHF
few,.,16,TRBV7-9,TRBJ2-7,TGTGCCAGCAGCCTCCCTTTCGTCGGGGACCCCTACGAGCAGTACTTC,CASSLPFVGDPYEQYF
.,.,14,TRBV20-1,TRBJ2-1,TGCAGTGCTAGAGATGGGGGGGCAGGTGATGAGCAGTTCTTC,CSARDGGAGDEQFF
.,.,15,TRBV12-3/TRBV12-4,TRBJ1-4,TGTGCCAGCAGCTCGACGGTGACAACTAATGAAAAACTGTTTTTT,CASSSTVTTNEKLFF
.,.,12,TRBV20-1,TRBJ1-2,TGCAGTGCCGACAAGGCCGGTCGTGGCTACACCTTC,CSADKAGRGYTF
.,TRBD1,12,TRBV29-1,TRBJ2-5,TGCAGCGTCCGGACAGGGGCGGGTGAGCAGTACTTC,CSVRTGAGEQYF
.,.,14,TRBV20-1,TRBJ1-2,TGCAGTGCTAGAGGGGTCGTGAATCGCCGCGGCTACACCTTC,CSARGVVNRRGYTF
.,TRBD2,16,TRBV2,TRBJ2-7,TGTGCCAGCAGTGACGGCCAGCGGGGGGACTCCTACGAGCAGTACTTC,CASSDGQRGDSYEQYF
.,.,14,TRBV5-1,TRBJ2-3,TGCGCCAGCAGCTTGGAGGCTAGCTTGGATACGCAGTATTTT,CASSLEASLDTQYF
.,.,14,TRBV10-2,TRBJ1-2,TGCGCCAGCAGTGATACAGGGAGGGGCTATGGCTACACCTTC,CASSDTGRGYGYTF
once,TRBD1,14,TRBV20-1,TRBJ2-5,TGCAGTGCTAGACACCAGGACAGGCTAGAGACCCAGTACTTC,CSARHQDRLETQYF
.,.,15,TRBV25-1,TRBJ2-3,TGTGCCAGCAGTGATACGACAGGCTACACAGATACGCAGTATTTT,CASSDTTGYTDTQYF
.,.,16,TRBV7-2,TRBJ2-3,TGTGCCAGCAGCTTAGATAGTAGCGGTGGCACAGATACGCAGTATTTT,CASSLDSSGGTDTQYF
.,TRBD1,13,TRBV5-1,TRBJ2-5,TGCGCCAGCTTCCGGACAGGGGGAGAGACCCAGTACTTC,CASFRTGGETQYF
once,.,15,TRBV12-3/TRBV12-4,TRBJ2-7,TGTGCCAGCAGTTTGGTGACAGGAAGGTTGTACGAGCAGTACTTC,CASSLVTGRLYEQYF
.,.,11,TRBV28,TRBJ2-4,TGTGCCAGCGGGGAGGATGGCATTCAGTACTTC,CASGEDGIQYF
few,.,15,TRBV12-3/TRBV12-4,TRBJ2-7,TGTGCCAGCAGTTTACTAGGGGCCCTCTCCTACGAGCAGTACTTC,CASSLLGALSYEQYF
.,.,12,TRBV7-2,TRBJ1-4,TGTGCCAGCAGCTTAGGGAGTGAAAAACTGTTTTTT,CASSLGSEKLFF
few,TRBD2,17,TRBV5-5,TRBJ2-1,TGTGCCAGCAGCTTGGCCATTCGTAGCGGGGGGGTTACTGAGCAGTTCTTC,CASSLAIRSGGVTEQFF
.,.,13,TRBV29-1,TRBJ2-1,TGCAGCGTTGCACAGGGAGGGTACAATGAGCAGTTCTTC,CSVAQGGYNEQFF
once,TRBD2,15,TRBV6-4,TRBJ2-5,TGTGCCAGCAGTTTTCAAGCGGGGGGGAGCGAGACCCAGTACTTC,CASSFQAGGSETQYF